The sequence of this T cell receptor (beta chain) was determined in a study of T-cell memory formation after mild COVID-19. General study points: For second-wave clones that peaked at day 37, SARS-CoV-2 specificity went unverified. Some SARS-CoV-2-responding clones were already detected in memory before infection. Contracting clones, day 15 to 85, had balanced CD4/CD8, and later expanders favored CD4+.

As regards this clonotype: Its target is not known.

Amplification by 5'RACE using constant-segment primers produced TCR alpha and TCR beta cDNA libraries that carried sample barcodes and UMIs. TCRdb re-called the 5' RACE reads with MiXCR, one entry per CDR3 protein. The sample holds about 350,000 distinct CDR3 sequences, roughly an eighth seen once. Germline values: CDR1 DFQATT, CDR2 SNEGSKA (reference sequence). The CDR3 length is 13 residues. The ends were cut back, 5 bases at V and 5 bases at J, with 16 bases in the middle. This sequence originates from a man aged 18 to 29 who had mild COVID-19 (a few samples of this study predate the infection). Cell type and time point are not known. This rearrangement joins TRBV20-1 to TRBJ2-7, with TRBD1 as a possible D gene (6 bases). Sequenced material: PBMCs or a T cell subset sorted from them (not recorded which). For the CDR3, the DNA is TGCAGTGCTCCGGGACAACGGACTCACGAGCAGTACTTC. Protein: CSAPGQRTHEQYF.